This T cell receptor (beta chain) was recovered during a study of T cell responses to AZD1222 COVID-19 vaccine. General study findings and limits: AZD1222 recipients seropositive at baseline numbered only 5 or 6.

A remark on this clone: The antigen remains unidentified.

The method was immunoSEQ multiplex PCR; TCRdb's version includes in-frame clones alone and lacks a portion of them. The sample has 180,000 or so clones; under 95% are singletons. Germline V gives CDR1 SQVTM, CDR2 ANQGSEA. The ends were cut back, 4 bases at V and 0 bases at J, with 6 bases in the middle. The CDR3 covers 13 residues. The input for sequencing was peripheral blood, taken 28 days after the second AZD1222 dose. This chain uses TRBV29-1 with TRBJ1-4; a possible D gene is TRBD1 (5 bases). This sequence originates from an adult who received the AZD1222 COVID-19 vaccine. CDR3 sequence: CSVAGPTNEKLFF. Here the CDR3 DNA reads TGCAGCGTTGCGGGACCAACTAATGAAAAACTGTTTTTT.